Below, 3 T cell receptor beta chains from the same sample are listed, as sequenced in a study of T cell changes during pregnancy in multiple sclerosis. Generated by immunoSEQ multiplex PCR, the TCRdb table keeps only in-frame clones and is missing some. The data show about 44,000 clones, 80% to 90% seen once. The specimen comprised CD4+ T cells from peripheral blood mononuclear cells, sampled after pregnancy. The receptors were sampled from a female donor with multiple sclerosis, enrolled in a pregnancy study.

The V call is TRBV5-1, the J call TRBJ1-1; no reliable D call. The ends were cut back, 4 bases at V and 1 base at J, with 8 bases in the middle. The CDR3 loop spans 13 amino acids. The V gene's germline CDR1 is SGHRS and CDR2 YFSETQ. CDR3 coding DNA: TGCGCCAGCAGCCTCCCCCCGAACACTGAAGCTTTCTTT. It specifies CASSLPPNTEAFF.

The chain couples TRBV5-4 to TRBJ2-3; D is unresolved. The CDR3 is 12 amino acids. Germline V gene data show CDR1 as SGHNT and CDR2 as YYREEE (reference sequence). The V end was cut by 3 bases, the J end by 4 bases, with 6 bases between. DNA of the CDR3: TGTGCCAGCAGCTATCAGGCAGATACGCAGTATTTT. This translates into CASSYQADTQYF.

As DNA, the CDR3 is TGTGCCTTCAGCGACAGGGGAACCACTGAAGCTTTCTTT. It is translated as CAFSDRGTTEAFF. The J gene is TRBJ1-1, the V gene TRBV30, with 8 bases aligning to TRBD1. Germline-derived CDR1 and CDR2 are GTSNPN and SVGIG (reference sequence). The CDR3 is 13 amino acids. V gave up 7 bases and J gave up 4 bases; unmatched junction bases: 8.